Listed below are T cell receptor beta chains from one sample, sequenced in a study of identical twins. TCRdb analysed the 5' RACE reads with MiXCR anew, one entry per CDR3 protein. The sample contains some 690,000 distinct CDR3 sequences, 21% of which appear only once. In addition, the sample was reused for a study of T cells expressing NK-cell markers.

The sample comprised PBMCs. All receptors derive from a woman aged 18-29 years in good health. Each CDR3 is given with its conserved first and last residue. The order of the fields is clone size, J gene, D gene, V gene, CDR3 DNA, CDR3 protein. A D gene is named only where the DNA matches it firmly. Rows give clone size only sometimes, using once, few, many, or a class for an expanded clone.

size: NA
J: TRBJ2-1
D: NA
V: TRBV7-2
DNA: TGTGCCAGCAGCTTAGAGGTTAGTGGGAATGAGCAGTTCTTC
CDR3: CASSLEVSGNEQFF

size: NA
J: TRBJ1-5
D: TRBD1
V: TRBV29-1
DNA: TGCAGCGCGTCGTTCTCGACAGGGGCCCAGCATTTT
CDR3: CSASFSTGAQHF

size: few
J: TRBJ2-5
D: TRBD2
V: TRBV12-3/TRBV12-4
DNA: TGTGCCAGCAGTTTTGCGGGGGGTCGGGAGACCCAGTACTTC
CDR3: CASSFAGGRETQYF

size: NA
J: TRBJ1-1
D: NA
V: TRBV29-1
DNA: TGCAGCGCTACGCACGATAGACAGGCTAGGGCTTTCTTT
CDR3: CSATHDRQARAFF

size: NA
J: TRBJ2-2
D: NA
V: TRBV5-5
DNA: TGTGCCAGCAGCTTGGGGTTTATAGAATTCGGGGAGCTGTTTTTT
CDR3: CASSLGFIEFGELFF

size: NA
J: TRBJ2-7
D: TRBD2
V: TRBV5-1
DNA: TGCGCCAGCCGACTAGCGGGTAATGGAGAGCAGTACTTC
CDR3: CASRLAGNGEQYF

size: few
J: TRBJ2-3
D: NA
V: TRBV27
DNA: TGTGCCAGCAGAGAGGAGGATACGCAGTATTTT
CDR3: CASREEDTQYF

size: NA
J: TRBJ2-7
D: NA
V: TRBV12-3/TRBV12-4
DNA: TGTGCCAGCCTTTATTACGAGCAGTACTTC
CDR3: CASLYYEQYF

size: NA
J: TRBJ1-4
D: NA
V: TRBV20-1
DNA: TGCAGTGGCGTTTCTGGACTGTTTTTT
CDR3: CSGVSGLFF

size: NA
J: TRBJ2-3
D: NA
V: TRBV12-3/TRBV12-4
DNA: TGTGCCAGCACCTTATTTAGCACAGATACGCAGTATTTT
CDR3: CASTLFSTDTQYF

size: few
J: TRBJ2-2
D: NA
V: TRBV20-1
DNA: TGCAGTGCTAGATACGGAGGTGGTACCGGGGAGCTGTTTTTT
CDR3: CSARYGGGTGELFF

size: NA
J: TRBJ2-4
D: NA
V: TRBV12-3/TRBV12-4
DNA: TGTGCCAGCAGTTACAATCCGGGGTTGGAGAATAAAAACATTCAGTACTTC
CDR3: CASSYNPGLENKNIQYF

size: NA
J: TRBJ1-2
D: NA
V: TRBV7-2
DNA: TGTGCCAGCAGCTCCGGAGTCGCTAACTATGGCTACACCTTC
CDR3: CASSSGVANYGYTF

size: NA
J: TRBJ2-1
D: NA
V: TRBV10-3
DNA: TGTGCCATCAGTGGGACCCCATATGAGCAGTTCTTC
CDR3: CAISGTPYEQFF

size: few
J: TRBJ2-7
D: TRBD2
V: TRBV7-2
DNA: TGTGCCAGCAGCTCAAGAGCGGGGGGAGTGTACGAGCAGTACTTC
CDR3: CASSSRAGGVYEQYF

size: few
J: TRBJ2-1
D: NA
V: TRBV12-3/TRBV12-4
DNA: TGTGCCAGCGGGGGTGGGGTTAGCTCCTACAATGAGCAGTTCTTC
CDR3: CASGGGVSSYNEQFF

size: few
J: TRBJ1-3
D: NA
V: TRBV29-1
DNA: TGCAGCGTTGGGGGGATCTCTGGAAACACCATATATTTT
CDR3: CSVGGISGNTIYF

size: few
J: TRBJ1-5
D: NA
V: TRBV20-1
DNA: TGCAGTGCTACAACAGGGAACAATCAGCCCCAGCATTTT
CDR3: CSATTGNNQPQHF

size: few
J: TRBJ2-7
D: NA
V: TRBV29-1
DNA: TGCAGCGTTGATGGGGGGGCCCCCAATGGAATCGGCTACGAGCAGTACTTC
CDR3: CSVDGGAPNGIGYEQYF

size: few
J: TRBJ2-1
D: NA
V: TRBV6-2/TRBV6-3
DNA: TGTGCCAGCAGTTACCCGGTAGCGGGACAGTATGAGCAGTTCTTC
CDR3: CASSYPVAGQYEQFF

size: few
J: TRBJ2-3
D: NA
V: TRBV7-2
DNA: TGTGCCAGCAGCTTAGGAGGGTTTCGCACAGATACGCAGTATTTT
CDR3: CASSLGGFRTDTQYF

size: NA
J: TRBJ2-3
D: NA
V: TRBV5-5
DNA: TGTGCCAACGGACTGGGGGCTAACACAGATACGCAGTATTTT
CDR3: CANGLGANTDTQYF

size: NA
J: TRBJ2-5
D: NA
V: TRBV12-5
DNA: TGTGCTAGTGGTTTACCGCAGGAGACCCAGTACTTC
CDR3: CASGLPQETQYF

size: many
J: TRBJ1-1
D: NA
V: TRBV5-1
DNA: TGCGCCAGCAGCCCGGACAGTAACACTGAAGCTTTCTTT
CDR3: CASSPDSNTEAFF

size: NA
J: TRBJ2-7
D: NA
V: TRBV5-6
DNA: TGTGCCAGCAGGAGCCGGGCCGGGGGACTCGAGCAGTACTTC
CDR3: CASRSRAGGLEQYF

size: NA
J: TRBJ1-2
D: NA
V: TRBV12-3/TRBV12-4
DNA: TGTGCCAGCAGTTTAGCGATGACAGGAGGCTACACCTTC
CDR3: CASSLAMTGGYTF

size: many
J: TRBJ1-1
D: TRBD1
V: TRBV12-3/TRBV12-4
DNA: TGTGCCAGCAGCCCTACAGGGGTAAACACTGAAGCTTTCTTT
CDR3: CASSPTGVNTEAFF

size: many
J: TRBJ2-3
D: NA
V: TRBV20-1
DNA: TGCAGTGCTAGAGACGCTAGGATCCCTAGCACAGATACGCAGTATTTT
CDR3: CSARDARIPSTDTQYF

size: NA
J: TRBJ1-6
D: TRBD1
V: TRBV6-1
DNA: TGTGCCAGCACCACTTTCGGACAGGGGGCTAGTTCACCCCTCCACTTT
CDR3: CASTTFGQGASSPLHF

size: many
J: TRBJ2-7
D: NA
V: TRBV4-3
DNA: TGCGCCAGCAGCCAAGATCTGGCTAGAAACTACGAGCAGTACTTC
CDR3: CASSQDLARNYEQYF

size: many
J: TRBJ2-1
D: NA
V: TRBV5-1
DNA: TGCGCCAGCAGCTCAAACAGCCGAGGATCTGAGCAGTTCTTC
CDR3: CASSSNSRGSEQFF

size: NA
J: TRBJ2-3
D: TRBD2
V: TRBV10-3
DNA: TGTGCCATCAGCCCGGGACTAGGCACAGATACGCAGTATTTT
CDR3: CAISPGLGTDTQYF

size: NA
J: TRBJ2-1
D: NA
V: TRBV10-3
DNA: TGTGCCATCAGTGGAGAAGGGGCTTACAATGAGCAGTTCTTC
CDR3: CAISGEGAYNEQFF

size: few
J: TRBJ2-7
D: TRBD1
V: TRBV5-5
DNA: TGTGCCAGCAGCTTTTTCGACGGGACAGACAAATACGAGCAGTACTTC
CDR3: CASSFFDGTDKYEQYF

size: NA
J: TRBJ2-3
D: NA
V: TRBV10-3
DNA: TGTGCCGCGGGGCGGTCGGGCACAGATACGCAGTATTTT
CDR3: CAAGRSGTDTQYF

size: NA
J: TRBJ1-1
D: NA
V: TRBV20-1
DNA: TGCAGTGCTATTGCGGACACTATGCCGAACACTGAAGCTTTCTTT
CDR3: CSAIADTMPNTEAFF

size: NA
J: TRBJ2-7
D: TRBD1
V: TRBV5-1
DNA: TGCGCCAGCAGCTTGAACAGGGGATGGGGCGTCGAGCAGTACTTC
CDR3: CASSLNRGWGVEQYF

size: many
J: TRBJ2-3
D: NA
V: TRBV9
DNA: TGTGCCAGCAGCGGACGGATCACAGATACGCAGTATTTT
CDR3: CASSGRITDTQYF

size: few
J: TRBJ2-5
D: NA
V: TRBV4-3
DNA: TGCGCCAGCAGCCAAGGAGAGAGACTTCAAGAGACCCAGTACTTC
CDR3: CASSQGERLQETQYF

size: NA
J: TRBJ2-1
D: TRBD2
V: TRBV9
DNA: TGTGCCAGCAGCTTCCGCGGGGGGGCAAGAAATGAGCAGTTCTTC
CDR3: CASSFRGGARNEQFF

size: few
J: TRBJ2-7
D: NA
V: TRBV5-6
DNA: TGTGCCAGCAGCGATCCGGCACAGAACTACGAGCAGTACTTC
CDR3: CASSDPAQNYEQYF

size: many
J: TRBJ2-7
D: NA
V: TRBV7-2
DNA: TGTGCCAGCAGCCCTACCAGCCGACAGGGACTGGGGGAGCAGTACTTC
CDR3: CASSPTSRQGLGEQYF

size: few
J: TRBJ2-3
D: NA
V: TRBV7-2
DNA: TGTGCCAGCAGCGGCTCACGCACAGATACGCAGTATTTT
CDR3: CASSGSRTDTQYF

size: few
J: TRBJ1-6
D: NA
V: TRBV20-1
DNA: TGCAGTGCTCACAAAGTCCCGGGGTCCTATAATTCACCCCTCCACTTT
CDR3: CSAHKVPGSYNSPLHF

size: many
J: TRBJ2-1
D: TRBD2
V: TRBV4-3
DNA: TGCGCCAGCAGCCAAGATCGGAGCGGGAGGTCGCGTGAGCAGTTCTTC
CDR3: CASSQDRSGRSREQFF

size: few
J: TRBJ2-1
D: TRBD2
V: TRBV12-3/TRBV12-4
DNA: TGTGCCAGCAGCCACCAGAGCGGGAGGTTTTTCGGAAATGAGCAGTTCTTC
CDR3: CASSHQSGRFFGNEQFF